This T cell receptor (beta chain) was sequenced during a study of T cells in localized non-small cell lung cancer. The V segment lost 4 bases and the J segment 11 bases; nucleotides outside the gene matches: 7. This CDR3 is 13 amino acids long. Per the germline V gene, CDR1 is SGDLS and CDR2 is YYNGEE. TCRdb's copy holds only in-frame clones and misses some; the assay was immunoSEQ multiplex PCR. The table includes around 41,000 clones, around 83% detected once. On this clone: Its antigen is undetermined.

The study's findings and limits: Uninvolved adjacent lung showed the highest T cell clonality, exceeding tumor. Appearing in adjacent lung were a median roughly 60 of the top 100 tumor clones.

J is TRBJ1-1 and V is TRBV9, with TRBD1 matching over 11 bases. The origin of this receptor is a man aged 40 to 69 with stage II lung adenocarcinoma. The sample consisted of PBMCs, taken before any cancer treatment. CDR3: CASSPRTGGIAFF. In DNA form, the CDR3 reads TGTGCCAGCAGCCCAAGGACAGGGGGCATTGCTTTCTTT.